These 27 T cell receptor beta chains were all obtained from the same sample, sequenced in a study of OX40 agonist ivuxolimab in advanced cancers. Assay used: immunoSEQ multiplex PCR; TCRdb lists only in-frame clones, some missing. The sample carries about 68,000 clones, approximately 80% recorded once. The sequencing here drew on CD4+ or CD8+ T cells sorted from blood, taken in a trial of the OX40 agonist ivuxolimab. The source is an adult with an advanced solid tumor such as melanoma, head and neck, liver or kidney cancer.

This rearrangement joins TRBV7-9 to TRBJ1-1; 10 bases are shared with TRBD1. CDR1 and CDR2 from the germline V gene are SEHNR and FQNEAQ (reference sequence). V gave up 5 bases and J gave up 4 bases; unmatched junction bases: 4. The CDR3 loop spans 14 amino acids. CDR3 bases: TGTGCCAGCAGCCGACAGGGGGCGCGCACTGAAGCTTTCTTT. Protein: CASSRQGARTEAFF. The variable domain in full, completed from reference TRBV7-9 and TRBJ1-1, reads DTGVSQNPRHKITKRGQNVTFRCDPISEHNRLYWYRQTLGQGPEFLTYFQNEAQLEKSRLLSDRFSAERPKGSFSTLEIQRTEQGDSAMYLCASSRQGARTEAFFGQGTRLTVV.

The chain employs TRBV7-2 and TRBJ2-3; 7 positions agree with TRBD1. Germline lookup yields CDR1 SGHTA and CDR2 FQGNSA. The CDR3 has 15 amino acids. With V trimmed by 2 bases and J by 5 bases, 7 bases remained unmatched. The CDR3 loop reads CASSLFRGLGDTQYF. The CDR3, as DNA: TGTGCCAGCAGCTTATTTAGGGGGCTTGGAGATACGCAGTATTTT.

This clone was seen only a few times. CDR3 bases: TGTGCCAGCAGTAACACAGGGGGCGGCCGTGGCTACACCTTC. Its translation is CASSNTGGGRGYTF. This chain connects TRBV6-5 to TRBJ1-2; 9 positions agree with TRBD1. The CDR3 length is 14 residues. Trimming took 5 bases from V and 7 from J; bases not matched to a gene: 8. Germline-derived CDR1 and CDR2 are MNHEY and SVGAGI.

The rearrangement uses TRBV5-1 and TRBJ1-4; TRBD1 might be the D (5 bases). Germline CDR1 and CDR2: SGHRS and YFSETQ. Trimming left V 1 base short and J 8 bases short, with 18 bases between. The CDR3 is made up of 16 amino acids. The CDR3 reads CASSLTTGSKGEKLFF. CDR3 bases: TGCGCCAGCAGCTTGACCACAGGTTCCAAAGGGGAAAAACTGTTTTTT.

The V and J genes are TRBV28 and TRBJ2-7; 10 bases map to TRBD1. Germline trimming cut 7 bases from V and 2 bases from J; bases unmatched to any gene: 11. CDR3 length: 16 amino acids. The V gene's germline CDR1 is MDHEN and CDR2 SYDVKM. The CDR3 bases are TGTGCCAGCATTCCCAATCGGGGACAGGGGACCTACGAGCAGTACTTC. Translating gives CASIPNRGQGTYEQYF.

V gene TRBV11-3 combines with J gene TRBJ1-2; D is possibly TRBD1 (5 bases). The V end was cut by 3 bases, the J end by 4 bases, with 18 bases between. This CDR3 is built from 16 residues. The germline CDR1 and CDR2 sequences are SGHNT and YENEEA. The CDR3 nucleotides read TGTGCCAGCAGCTTGCCCGGGGACCCCCCTCTCTATGGCTACACCTTC. This codes for CASSLPGDPPLYGYTF.

The rearrangement links TRBV7-9 to TRBJ1-2, with D uncertain. Germline loops: CDR1 SEHNR, CDR2 FQNEAQ (reference sequence). The V end lost 3 bases, the J end lost 4 bases, and 12 bases lay between the germline ends. The length of the CDR3 is 14 residues. CDR3 sequence: CASSFNSGVYGYTF. CDR3 DNA: TGTGCCAGCAGCTTCAACAGTGGCGTCTATGGCTACACCTTC.

The J gene is TRBJ2-2, the V gene TRBV19; D gene uncertain. This CDR3 region has 16 residues. V lost 6 bases to trimming and J lost 1 base, with 15 bases between them. From germline, CDR1 is LNHDA and CDR2 SQIVND (reference sequence). The CDR3, as DNA: TGTGCCAGTAGAATGTTCTTTACAGTGAACACCGGGGAGCTGTTTTTT. Residues: CASRMFFTVNTGELFF.

The gene calls are TRBV7-9 and TRBJ2-7; 8 positions agree with TRBD2. This CDR3 has 16 amino acids. Germline values: CDR1 SEHNR, CDR2 FQNEAQ (reference sequence). Trimming took 4 bases from V and 3 from J; bases not matched to a gene: 11. This CDR3 is CASSSSRTSGYYEQYF. CDR3 sequence (DNA): TGTGCCAGCAGCTCGTCCCGTACTAGCGGATACTACGAGCAGTACTTC.

This chain links TRBV7-9 with TRBJ2-2, with D possibly matching TRBD2 (5 bases). Germline loops: CDR1 SEHNR, CDR2 FQNEAQ (reference sequence). Trimming stripped 7 bases from V and 8 bases from J, with 5 bases between. The CDR3 covers 10 residues. The CDR3 DNA reads as TGTGCCAGCACGGGAGGGGAGCTGTTTTTT. Translation: CASTGGELFF.

The chain couples TRBV2 to TRBJ1-2; 9 bases fit TRBD1. The CDR3 runs 14 residues. Germline CDR1 SNHLY, CDR2 FYNNEI. V lost 9 bases to trimming and J lost 2 bases; unmatched junction nucleotides: 7. In DNA, the CDR3 is TGTGCCAGTTCCCCGGGACAGGGCAACTATGGCTACACCTTC. Translated: CASSPGQGNYGYTF.

The chain recombines TRBV6-6 with TRBJ1-4; possibly TRBD1 for D (6 bases). Deletions cut 6 bases from V and 8 bases from J, with 16 bases between. Germline loops: CDR1 MNHNY, CDR2 SVGAGI (reference sequence). The CDR3 contains 14 residues. CDR3 bases: TGTGCCAGCAGAAAACAGGGTTCTTCGGAAAAACTGTTTTTT. This encodes CASRKQGSSEKLFF.

V usage is TRBV6-6 and J usage is TRBJ2-1; D uncertain. The V and J ends lost 6 bases and 0 bases respectively, with 12 bases between them. Germline-derived CDR1 and CDR2 are MNHNY and SVGAGI (reference sequence). This CDR3 region has 15 residues. The CDR3 DNA reads TGTGCCAGCAGCCAAGACTTGAGCTCCTACAATGAGCAGTTCTTC. It codes for CASSQDLSSYNEQFF.

The CDR3: CLALRLEAFF. The CDR3 bases are TGTTTAGCCCTACGGCTCGAAGCTTTCTTT. J is TRBJ1-1 and V is TRBV5-8; D is unclear. The CDR3 loop spans 10 amino acids. Germline V gene sequence: CDR1 SGHTS, CDR2 YDEGEE.

The chain carries TRBV10-3 and TRBJ1-1, with D unclear. Germline V lookup: CDR1 ENHRY, CDR2 SYGVKD. The CDR3 has 15 amino acids. The V gene lost 2 bases and the J gene lost 4 bases, with 14 bases spanning the gap. CDR3 region: CAISETPRSFTEAFF. The CDR3 DNA reads as TGTGCCATCAGTGAGACCCCCAGATCCTTCACTGAAGCTTTCTTT.

This sequence joins TRBV18 and TRBJ2-5, with TRBD2 identical over 7 bases. V trimming: 2 bases; J trimming: 4 bases; junction bases outside the gene matches: 1. The germline V gene has CDR1 KGHSH and CDR2 LQKENI. The CDR3 extends over 13 amino acids. This chain's CDR3 is CASSPSGTETQYF. CDR3 nucleotides: TGTGCCAGCTCACCAAGCGGGACAGAGACCCAGTACTTC.

The count of this clone is one. The chain recombines TRBV5-8 with TRBJ2-1, with D uncertain. Germline V gene sequence: CDR1 SGHTS, CDR2 YDEGEE. The germline V and J ends were trimmed by 4 bases and 6 bases, with 14 bases remaining between them. The CDR3 extends over 14 amino acids. The CDR3 nucleotides are TGTGCCAGCAGCCCTGGGGATTCAGGCAATGAGCAGTTCTTC. Protein sequence: CASSPGDSGNEQFF. Full variable domain (outside the CDR3, taken from reference TRBV5-8 and TRBJ2-1): EAGVTQSPTHLIKTRGQQATLRCSPISGHTSVYWYQQALGLGLQFLLWYDEGEERNRGNFPPRFSGRQFPNYSSELNVNALELEDSALYLCASSPGDSGNEQFFGPGTRLTVL.

The chain is built from TRBV5-1 and TRBJ1-1, with a tentative D call TRBD1 (6 bases). CDR3 size: 15 residues. V was clipped by 7 bases and J by 4 bases, with 20 bases between them. Per the germline V gene, CDR1 is SGHRS and CDR2 is YFSETQ. The CDR3 loop is CASSPMGAGGTEAFF. DNA of the CDR3: TGCGCCAGCTCCCCAATGGGGGCAGGTGGCACTGAAGCTTTCTTT. Variable domain in full (rest from reference TRBV5-1 and TRBJ1-1): KAGVTQTPRYLIKTRGQQVTLSCSPISGHRSVSWYQQTPGQGLQFLFEYFSETQRNKGNFPGRFSGRQFSNSRSEMNVSTLELGDSALYLCASSPMGAGGTEAFFGQGTRLTVV.

V gene TRBV10-2 combines with J gene TRBJ1-5, with D possibly matching TRBD1 (6 bases). V lost 6 bases and J lost 7, with 19 bases in between. Germline CDR1 is WSHSY and CDR2 is SAAADI. The CDR3 runs 15 residues. The CDR3 DNA is TGCGCCAGCAGCCCTGGACAGTTAAGAGGGCAGCCCCAGCATTTT. This sequence encodes CASSPGQLRGQPQHF.

The chain joins TRBV29-1 to TRBJ2-1; 9 bases match TRBD2. Germline V CDR1 and CDR2: SQVTM, ANQGSEA. J lost 9 bases, V lost 7 bases, and 16 bases had no gene match. The CDR3 sequence is 15 residues long. CDR3 coding DNA: TGCAGCGCAGGGCGAGGGCTAGCGGGGTGGGGTGAGCAGTTCTTC. Protein: CSAGRGLAGWGEQFF.

The chain is built from TRBV6-1 and TRBJ1-5; TRBD1 is a possible D gene (5 bases). The CDR3 is made up of 15 amino acids. V was clipped by 7 bases and J by 7 bases, with 20 bases between them. Germline V CDR1 and CDR2: MNHNS, SASEGT. The DNA of the CDR3 is TGTGCCAGCACTCTTTTTGGACATTCTTTACAGCCCCAGCATTTT. It specifies CASTLFGHSLQPQHF.

This chain joins TRBV18 and TRBJ2-1; TRBD1 might be the D (5 bases). This CDR3 contains 13 residues. V lost 3 bases to trimming and J lost 5 bases, with 8 bases between them. Germline CDR1 KGHSH, CDR2 LQKENI. In DNA form, the CDR3 reads TGTGCCAGCTCACCCGACAGACACAATGAGCAGTTCTTC. Protein product: CASSPDRHNEQFF.

The chain carries TRBV5-1 and TRBJ1-3; weak D call: TRBD1 (6 bases). Germline lookup yields CDR1 SGHRS and CDR2 YFSETQ. The length of the CDR3 is 15 residues. Trimming stripped 2 bases from V and 3 bases from J, with 12 bases between. The DNA for the CDR3 is TGCGCCAGCAGCTTAACAGGGAATTATGGAAACACCATATATTTT. This gives the protein CASSLTGNYGNTIYF. Using reference TRBV5-1 and TRBJ1-3 for the parts outside the CDR3, the full variable domain is KAGVTQTPRYLIKTRGQQVTLSCSPISGHRSVSWYQQTPGQGLQFLFEYFSETQRNKGNFPGRFSGRQFSNSRSEMNVSTLELGDSALYLCASSLTGNYGNTIYFGEGSWLTVV.

The chain carries TRBV25-1 and TRBJ2-3, with D hard to call. V lost 6 bases and J 5 bases, leaving 15 bases between the germline ends. The CDR3 is 14 residues long. CDR1 is MGHDK, CDR2 SYGVNS, per germline. CDR3 loop: CASRLAPPEDTQYF. CDR3 bases: TGTGCCAGCAGACTTGCTCCCCCTGAAGATACGCAGTATTTT.

The chain combines TRBV9 with TRBJ2-3, with a weak D call TRBD2 (5 bases). Germline V gives CDR1 SGDLS, CDR2 YYNGEE. The CDR3 consists of 15 residues. Trimming cost V 4 bases and J 6 bases, with 18 bases left between them. CDR3 sequence: CASSPSGELGDTQYF. Written as DNA, the CDR3 is TGTGCCAGCAGCCCCTCCGGGGAGCTTGGGGATACGCAGTATTTT.

The gene calls are TRBV18 and TRBJ1-4; 7 positions agree with TRBD1. The germline CDR1 and CDR2 sequences are KGHSH and LQKENI. This CDR3 spans 15 amino acids. V lost 5 bases, J lost 6 bases, and 9 bases stayed unmatched. As DNA, the CDR3 is TGTGCCAGCTCATTCACAGGGGCGAGGGATGAAAAACTGTTTTTT. It specifies CASSFTGARDEKLFF.

This chain connects TRBV9 to TRBJ1-1; no reliable D call. CDR3 length: 14 amino acids. Trimming left V 4 bases short and J 2 bases short, with 12 bases between. Germline V lookup: CDR1 SGDLS, CDR2 YYNGEE. CDR3 in DNA: TGTGCCAGCAGCCCCGCGGGAGTTAACACTGAAGCTTTCTTT. Amino acid sequence: CASSPAGVNTEAFF.